One sample yielded the 21 T cell receptor beta chains listed below, sequenced in a study of T cells after posttransplantation cyclophosphamide. TCRdb's copy holds only in-frame clones and misses some; the assay was immunoSEQ multiplex PCR. This repertoire holds about 39,000 clones, and none appear only once. Input material: PBMCs. These receptors came from a woman aged 50 to 60 in good health and a related stem cell transplant donor.

This clone was seen repeatedly, ten times or more. The chain combines TRBV6-6 with TRBJ2-7, with D possibly TRBD1 on 7 matching bases. This CDR3 has 14 amino acids. Trimming took off 0 bases at V and 4 bases at J, with 10 bases between the two ends. Germline CDR1 MNHNY, CDR2 SVGAGI (reference sequence). CDR3 residues: CASSYSAGGYEQYF. The CDR3 nucleotides are TGTGCCAGCAGTTACTCCGCAGGGGGGTACGAGCAGTACTTC.

This clone was recorded many times. This chain connects TRBV5-1 to TRBJ2-5; 11 nucleotides agree with TRBD2. The CDR3 spans 15 residues. Germline-derived CDR1 and CDR2 are SGHRS and YFSETQ. V trimming: 7 bases; J trimming: 4 bases; junction bases outside the gene matches: 9. Written as DNA, the CDR3 is TGCGCCAGCCGCGTTAGCGGGGGGGGCAGAGAGACCCAGTACTTC. This codes for CASRVSGGGRETQYF.

Many counts were recorded for this clone. The chain uses TRBV28 and TRBJ2-7, with 8 nucleotides matching TRBD1. From germline, CDR1 is MDHEN and CDR2 SYDVKM. Losses at the gene ends were 10 bases for V and 6 bases for J; bases not matched to a gene: 14. This CDR3 has 14 residues. The CDR3 sequence: CATHGSGQGIEQYF. CDR3 DNA: TGTGCCACCCATGGTTCCGGACAGGGAATCGAGCAGTACTTC.

The sample holds many counts of this clone. The gene calls are TRBV14 and TRBJ2-7; TRBD1 matches at 7 bases. Germline V gives CDR1 SGHDN, CDR2 FVKESK. The CDR3 has 14 amino acids. Trimming at V came to 4 bases and at J to 3 bases, leaving 6 bases not matched to a gene. The CDR3 loop reads CASSPRPGGYEQYF. In nucleotides, the CDR3 is TGTGCCAGCAGCCCCCGTCCAGGGGGCTACGAGCAGTACTTC.

The table lists this clone with many counts. The V gene is TRBV6-1, the J gene TRBJ2-3, with D hard to call. CDR1 is MNHNS, CDR2 SASEGT, per germline. CDR3 length: 11 residues. Trimming pared 6 bases from V and 6 bases from J, leaving 7 bases between. CDR3 nucleotides: TGTGCCAGCAGCAGCAGGGATACGCAGTATTTT. This sequence encodes CASSSRDTQYF.

This clone was counted many times. The chain employs TRBV9 and TRBJ2-7; 8 nucleotides agree with TRBD1. The CDR3 covers 12 residues. Germline CDR1 is SGDLS and CDR2 is YYNGEE. Trimming at V came to 4 bases and at J to 6 bases, leaving 3 bases not matched to a gene. The CDR3 loop reads CASSLTGGEQYF. The DNA of the CDR3 is TGTGCCAGCAGCTTAACAGGGGGCGAGCAGTACTTC.

The table lists this clone with many counts. The chain couples TRBV7-8 to TRBJ2-3; maybe TRBD2 (5 bases). The length of the CDR3 is 18 residues. The germline CDR1 and CDR2 sequences are SGHVS and FQNEAQ. With 2 bases removed from V and 0 bases from J, the gap between germline ends came to 18 bases. The chain's CDR3 is CASSLSTQRRLSTDTQYF. The CDR3 DNA reads TGTGCCAGCAGCTTATCGACCCAGCGGCGGTTAAGCACAGATACGCAGTATTTT.

This clone has at least ten counts. This rearrangement joins TRBV30 to TRBJ2-7; 8 bases line up with TRBD1. Germline loops: CDR1 GTSNPN, CDR2 SVGIG (reference sequence). With V trimmed by 5 bases and J by 3 bases, 6 bases remained unmatched. The CDR3 covers 13 residues. For the CDR3, the DNA is TGTGCCTGGGGACAGGGTCCGTTCTACGAGCAGTACTTC. Translation: CAWGQGPFYEQYF.

This clone was observed at least ten times. V and J are TRBV7-3 and TRBJ2-1; D not certain. Trimming cost V 3 bases and J 5 bases, with 8 bases left between them. The CDR3 loop spans 13 amino acids. Germline CDR1 SGHTA, CDR2 FQGTGA. The CDR3 protein is CASSFSRNNEQFF. For the CDR3, the DNA is TGTGCCAGCAGCTTCTCCAGGAACAATGAGCAGTTCTTC.

There are many counts of this clone. The V and J genes are TRBV2 and TRBJ1-2, with TRBD1 as a possible D gene (6 bases). The V gene's germline CDR1 is SNHLY and CDR2 FYNNEI. The CDR3 extends over 15 amino acids. The V end lost 6 bases, the J end lost 9 bases, and 23 bases lay between the germline ends. CDR3 DNA: TGTGCCAGCAGCCTGAACAGGGTCGGCAGGTCCAGCTACACCTTC. It is translated as CASSLNRVGRSSYTF.

This clone was recorded many times. This CDR3 is CASSLGSSSYNEQFF. CDR3 DNA: TGTGCCAGCAGCTTAGGCTCTAGCTCCTACAATGAGCAGTTCTTC. The V and J genes are TRBV7-7 and TRBJ2-1; D call uncertain. Germline CDR1 SSHAT, CDR2 FNYEAQ (reference sequence). This CDR3 has 15 amino acids. With 1 base removed from V and 0 bases from J, the gap between germline ends came to 7 bases.

This clone was recorded a few times. This chain uses TRBV6-1 with TRBJ2-7, with D tentatively TRBD1 (6 bases). Trimming stripped 7 bases from V and 4 bases from J, with 17 bases between. Per germline, CDR1 MNHNS and CDR2 SASEGT. The CDR3 loop spans 14 amino acids. The CDR3 nucleotides read TGTGCCAGCATCCGCAGACAGGCGCAATACGAGCAGTACTTC. Its protein product is CASIRRQAQYEQYF.

The sample holds many counts of this clone. This rearrangement joins TRBV29-1 to TRBJ1-1; 12 nucleotides match TRBD1. This CDR3 contains 13 residues. Per germline, CDR1 SQVTM and CDR2 ANQGSEA. The V gene end was trimmed by 4 bases and the J gene end by 8 bases; junction bases not matched to a gene: 5. The CDR3 loop reads CSVVPGQGAEAFF. In DNA, the CDR3 is TGCAGCGTTGTCCCGGGACAGGGGGCGGAAGCTTTCTTT.

This clone was counted ten times or more. This chain connects TRBV19 to TRBJ2-7, with 7 bases that match TRBD1. Germline values: CDR1 LNHDA, CDR2 SQIVND (reference sequence). CDR3 length: 14 residues. V shed 8 bases and J 2 bases; nucleotides not matched to a gene: 9. The CDR3 sequence is CASRNDRAAYEQYF. Written as DNA, the CDR3 is TGTGCCAGTCGAAATGACAGGGCCGCCTACGAGCAGTACTTC.

This clone showed up just a few times. The rearrangement links TRBV27 to TRBJ2-2; D is unresolved. The germline V and J ends were trimmed by 6 bases and 0 bases, with 8 bases remaining between them. CDR1 is MNHEY and CDR2 is SMNVEV in the germline V gene (reference sequence). This CDR3 comprises 14 residues. Here the CDR3 DNA reads TGTGCCAGCAGGGGCAGGCCGAACACCGGGGAGCTGTTTTTT. Amino acid sequence: CASRGRPNTGELFF.

This clone was seen more than once but under ten times. V usage is TRBV6-6 and J usage is TRBJ1-1; TRBD1 matches 7 bases. CDR3 length equals 14 residues. V trimming: 7 bases; J trimming: 4 bases; junction bases outside the gene matches: 9. CDR1 is MNHNY, CDR2 SVGAGI, per germline (reference sequence). The CDR3 reads CASTYRDSGTEAFF. The CDR3 bases are TGTGCCAGCACCTACAGGGACAGTGGCACTGAAGCTTTCTTT.

The sample holds many counts of this clone. The chain links TRBV18 to TRBJ1-6; TRBD1 aligns across 7 bases. Looked up from germline, CDR1 is KGHSH and CDR2 is LQKENI. The length of the CDR3 is 14 residues. J was trimmed by 7 bases and V by 5 bases; bases with no gene match: 5. The CDR3 here is CASSRDRANSPLHF. The CDR3 DNA is TGTGCCAGCTCAAGAGACAGGGCAAATTCACCCCTCCACTTT.

This clone was found many times. The genes are TRBV7-9 and TRBJ2-3, with D perhaps TRBD2 (5 bases). The CDR3 runs 14 residues. Trimming took 8 bases from V and 2 from J, leaving 14 bases between them. Germline lookup yields CDR1 SEHNR and CDR2 FQNEAQ (reference sequence). This CDR3 is CASGKAASTDTQYF. CDR3 coding DNA: TGTGCCAGCGGAAAAGCGGCTTCCACAGATACGCAGTATTTT. The whole variable domain, remainder taken from reference TRBV7-9 and TRBJ2-3, is DTGVSQNPRHKITKRGQNVTFRCDPISEHNRLYWYRQTLGQGPEFLTYFQNEAQLEKSRLLSDRFSAERPKGSFSTLEIQRTEQGDSAMYLCASGKAASTDTQYFGPGTRLTVL.

This clone has ten or more counts. The V and J genes are TRBV13 and TRBJ2-3; no clear D. The V end lost 4 bases, the J end lost 1 base, and 9 bases lay between the germline ends. The CDR3 consists of 14 residues. CDR1 and CDR2 (germline): PRHDT, FYEKMQ (reference sequence). The CDR3, as DNA: TGTGCCAGCAGCTCGAAACGGGGCACAGATACGCAGTATTTT. Protein product: CASSSKRGTDTQYF.

This clone has a count of ten or more. This chain uses TRBV12-5 with TRBJ2-1; TRBD1 aligns across 8 bases. The V gene's germline CDR1 is LGHNT and CDR2 FRNRAP. Unmatched junction bases numbered 8, after V lost 8 bases and J lost 2 bases. The CDR3 is 15 residues long. Here the CDR3 reads CASSPRGRAYNEQFF. CDR3 sequence (DNA): TGTGCTAGTTCTCCCAGGGGGCGAGCCTACAATGAGCAGTTCTTC.

This clone occurred many times. The CDR3 spells CASSLGQLNTEAFF. For the CDR3, the DNA is TGTGCCAGCAGTCTGGGACAGCTTAACACTGAAGCTTTCTTT. The rearrangement links TRBV6-6 to TRBJ1-1; TRBD1 matches at 7 bases. Germline-derived CDR1 and CDR2 are MNHNY and SVGAGI (reference sequence). Trimming removed 5 bases from V and 2 bases from J; junction bases left unmatched: 5. CDR3 size: 14 residues.